This T cell receptor beta chain was recovered during a study of blood T cell repertoires in COVID-19. Study at large: The origin of the acute and convalescent COVID-19 samples was the United States, Italy and Spain.

Per the original methods: For nucleated cells, counts were estimated from reference gene primer amplification. Generated by immunoSEQ multiplex PCR, the TCRdb table keeps only in-frame clones and is missing some. The DNA gave D and trimming, while V, J and clone size come from that table. This repertoire shows roughly 200,000 clones, roughly 80% found once; its top ten account for around 20%. Sequences were obtained from peripheral blood. The TCR comes from a human donor in a cohort sampled during active COVID-19.

The CDR3 loop is CSVARGGTDTQYF. Written as DNA, the CDR3 is TGCAGCGTTGCCCGGGGTGGCACAGATACGCAGTATTTT. This sequence joins TRBV29-1 and TRBJ2-3; tentative D call: TRBD2 (5 bases). Germline CDR1 SQVTM, CDR2 ANQGSEA. The CDR3 contains 13 residues. The V end was cut by 4 bases, the J end by 1 base, with 9 bases between.